Below, 27 T cell receptor beta chains from the same sample are listed, as sequenced in a study of cytomegalovirus exposure and HLA in healthy donors. PCR was performed using 60 Vbeta and 13 Jbeta primers. Sequencing used immunoSEQ multiplex PCR; TCRdb keeps in-frame clones, though not all of them. Here the sample spans 150,000 to 160,000 clones, around three quarters being singletons. The sample was PBMCs. The receptors were gathered from a woman in her thirties or forties in good health and CMV-seronegative.

The chain links TRBV27 to TRBJ2-3; no reliable D call. The germline V gene encodes CDR1 MNHEY and CDR2 SMNVEV (reference sequence). This CDR3 is 14 amino acids long. The V end was cut by 3 bases, the J end by 2 bases, with 9 bases between. This CDR3 is CASSFGGNTDTQYF. The DNA of the CDR3 is TGTGCCAGCAGTTTTGGCGGTAACACAGATACGCAGTATTTT.

The V call is TRBV2, the J call TRBJ1-1; D remains ambiguous. This CDR3 region has 14 residues. Looked up from germline, CDR1 is SNHLY and CDR2 is FYNNEI. V was cut by 6 bases and J by 0 bases, with 11 bases left in between. CDR3 sequence reads: CASSRTDLNTEAFF. CDR3 DNA: TGTGCCAGCAGCAGGACTGACCTGAACACTGAAGCTTTCTTT.

This clone was seen a single time. The gene calls are TRBV6-5 and TRBJ1-5; D remains ambiguous. Germline CDR1 and CDR2: MNHEY and SVGAGI. V was pared by 8 bases and J by 2 bases, with 16 bases between. This CDR3 contains 15 residues. Here the CDR3 DNA reads TGTGCCAGCGGGGAGAGGGCTCAAGGCAATCAGCCCCAGCATTTT. Its translation: CASGERAQGNQPQHF.

The chain joins TRBV19 to TRBJ1-1; 9 bases match TRBD1. From germline, CDR1 is LNHDA and CDR2 SQIVND (reference sequence). Unmatched junction bases numbered 14, after V lost 5 bases and J lost 4 bases. The CDR3 has 17 residues. For the CDR3, the DNA is TGTGCCAGTAGTTCTTACATGACAGGGGGATGGGGCACTGAAGCTTTCTTT. It specifies CASSSYMTGGWGTEAFF.

V usage is TRBV6-5 and J usage is TRBJ1-3; D possibly corresponds to TRBD1 (5 bases). V lost 7 bases to trimming and J lost 0 bases, with 10 bases between them. The CDR3 loop spans 14 amino acids. The germline gives CDR1 MNHEY, CDR2 SVGAGI. CDR3 region: CASKGLISGNTIYF. The DNA of the CDR3 is TGTGCCAGCAAGGGGCTGATCTCTGGAAACACCATATATTTT.

CDR3 bases: TGTGCCAGCAGCTTGCAGGGGACCGGGGAGCTGTTTTTT. It codes for CASSLQGTGELFF. The V gene is TRBV11-3, the J gene TRBJ2-2; perhaps TRBD1 as D (6 bases). V was trimmed by 3 bases and J by 5 bases, leaving 7 bases between them. Per the germline V gene, CDR1 is SGHNT and CDR2 is YENEEA. This CDR3 has 13 amino acids.

The chain couples TRBV28 to TRBJ1-6; 8 nucleotides agree with TRBD1. V shed 5 bases and J 4 bases; nucleotides not matched to a gene: 7. This CDR3 has 16 amino acids. The V gene's germline CDR1 is MDHEN and CDR2 SYDVKM. This CDR3 reads CASSTRTGNYNSPLHF. For the CDR3, the DNA is TGTGCCAGCAGTACTCGGACAGGGAATTATAATTCACCCCTCCACTTT.

This clone was picked up a small number of times. The chain employs TRBV27 and TRBJ1-5; weak D call: TRBD1 (6 bases). Trimming took off 10 bases at V and 9 bases at J, with 22 bases between the two ends. The CDR3 extends over 14 amino acids. Germline CDR1 and CDR2: MNHEY and SMNVEV (reference sequence). The CDR3 sequence is CATRGQGGRGPQHF. The CDR3 DNA reads as TGTGCCACCAGGGGTCAGGGAGGACGTGGGCCCCAGCATTTT.

This clone came up a few times. The chain recombines TRBV12-2 with TRBJ2-7; the DNA was not compared with TRBD1, the D call given in the table. TRBV12-2 is an annotated pseudogene. The CDR3 runs 15 residues. In DNA, the CDR3 is TGTGCAAGTCGCGACCGGGACATACGGCCCTACGAGCAGTACTTC. Amino acids: CASRDRDIRPYEQYF.

This clone was found a few times. The chain employs TRBV2 and TRBJ1-1, with D perhaps TRBD1 (5 bases). Germline loops: CDR1 SNHLY, CDR2 FYNNEI. The CDR3 consists of 13 residues. V was shortened by 4 bases and J by 1 base, with 7 bases between the two germline ends. The CDR3 reads CASSVGQNTEAFF. DNA of the CDR3: TGTGCCAGCAGTGTTGGACAGAACACTGAAGCTTTCTTT.

The chain combines TRBV19 with TRBJ1-1, with 7 bases that match TRBD1. The CDR3 covers 17 residues. V shed 5 bases, J shed 1 base, and the junction held 13 bases outside the gene matches. Germline lookup yields CDR1 LNHDA and CDR2 SQIVND (reference sequence). The CDR3 spells CASSVRQGSRGNTEAFF. CDR3 in DNA: TGTGCCAGTAGTGTTAGACAGGGTAGTCGGGGGAACACTGAAGCTTTCTTT.

The rearrangement links TRBV6-1 to TRBJ2-7; 8 bases map to TRBD1. The CDR3 contains 12 residues. CDR1 is MNHNS, CDR2 SASEGT, per germline. With V trimmed by 7 bases and J by 2 bases, 1 base remained unmatched. CDR3 sequence reads: CASKDRAYEQYF. The CDR3, as DNA: TGTGCCAGCAAGGACAGGGCCTACGAGCAGTACTTC.

V is TRBV11-3 and J is TRBJ2-7; the D gene is possibly TRBD1 (5 bases). Germline V gives CDR1 SGHNT, CDR2 YENEEA. Trimming pared 5 bases from V and 4 bases from J, leaving 9 bases between. The CDR3 is 12 residues long. CDR3 residues: CASSMRQYEQYF. CDR3 DNA: TGTGCCAGCAGCATGCGACAGTACGAGCAGTACTTC.

The rearrangement joins TRBV15 to TRBJ1-4; no firm D call. The CDR3 sequence is 15 residues long. Germline values: CDR1 LNHNV, CDR2 YYDKDF (reference sequence). The V and J ends lost 2 bases and 6 bases respectively, with 13 bases between them. The CDR3 spells CATSRIRDNHEKLFF. The CDR3 bases are TGTGCCACCAGCAGAATCCGGGATAATCATGAAAAACTGTTTTTT. The whole variable domain, remainder taken from reference TRBV15 and TRBJ1-4, is DAMVIQNPRYQVTQFGKPVTLSCSQTLNHNVMYWYQQKSSQAPKLLFHYYDKDFNNEADTPDNFQSRRPNTSFCFLDIRSPGLGDTAMYLCATSRIRDNHEKLFFGSGTQLSVL.

The rearrangement links TRBV28 to TRBJ2-5; D might be TRBD1 (5 bases). This CDR3 contains 13 residues. Deletions cut 5 bases from V and 3 bases from J, with 10 bases between. The germline CDR1 and CDR2 sequences are MDHEN and SYDVKM. The CDR3 sequence is CASSTRVEETQYF. CDR3 sequence (DNA): TGTGCCAGCAGTACCAGGGTAGAAGAGACCCAGTACTTC.

The gene calls are TRBV7-2 and TRBJ2-7, with 7 bases lining up with TRBD1. Germline V lookup: CDR1 SGHTA, CDR2 FQGNSA. J gave up 3 bases and V 1 base, and 9 bases lay outside the gene matches. There are 16 residues in the CDR3. This CDR3 is CASSLVAGGAYYEQYF. Written as DNA, the CDR3 is TGTGCCAGCAGCTTAGTTGCAGGGGGTGCTTACTACGAGCAGTACTTC. The entire variable domain, with the rest obtained from reference TRBV7-2 and TRBJ2-7, is as follows: GAGVSQSPSNKVTEKGKDVELRCDPISGHTALYWYRQSLGQGLEFLIYFQGNSAPDKSGLPSDRFSAERTGGSVSTLTIQRTQQEDSAVYLCASSLVAGGAYYEQYFGPGTRLTVT.

The chain employs TRBV14 and TRBJ1-2, with D perhaps TRBD1 (5 bases). Germline V gives CDR1 SGHDN, CDR2 FVKESK. V dropped 2 bases and J dropped 0 bases, with 16 bases sitting between them. The CDR3 is made up of 17 amino acids. The CDR3 spells CASSQTIDSLTNYGYTF. As DNA, the CDR3 is TGTGCCAGCAGCCAAACGATCGACAGCCTAACTAACTATGGCTACACCTTC.

The chain recombines TRBV11-3 with TRBJ1-1, with D possibly matching TRBD1 (5 bases). The CDR3 covers 14 residues. CDR1 is SGHNT, CDR2 YENEEA, per germline. Trimming took off 5 bases at V and 4 bases at J, with 14 bases between the two ends. The DNA for the CDR3 is TGTGCCAGCAGCCCCAGGGCCTCCCTCACTGAAGCTTTCTTT. This codes for CASSPRASLTEAFF.

The V call is TRBV5-4, the J call TRBJ2-3; D may be TRBD2 (5 bases). Germline loops: CDR1 SGHNT, CDR2 YYREEE (reference sequence). The length of the CDR3 is 14 residues. Trimming shortened V by 4 bases and J by 3 bases, and 12 bases separated the two germline ends. The CDR3 DNA is TGTGCCAGCAGCGTACCCCGGGGAACAGATACGCAGTATTTT. Translation gives CASSVPRGTDTQYF.

The rearrangement joins TRBV5-8 to TRBJ1-1; possibly TRBD1 for D (6 bases). The ends were cut back, 7 bases at V and 7 bases at J, with 17 bases in the middle. From germline, CDR1 is SGHTS and CDR2 YDEGEE. The CDR3 totals 13 residues. Here the CDR3 reads CASWDNPIGEAFF. Here the CDR3 DNA reads TGTGCCAGCTGGGACAACCCGATCGGTGAAGCTTTCTTT.

V is TRBV19 and J is TRBJ2-6, with TRBD1 as a possible D gene (6 bases). This CDR3 spans 16 amino acids. V was pared by 5 bases and J by 4 bases, with 15 bases between. Germline V CDR1 and CDR2: LNHDA, SQIVND (reference sequence). The CDR3 DNA sequence: TGTGCCAGTAGTCGGGACAATTTCATAGGGGCCAACGTCCTGACTTTC. Its protein product is CASSRDNFIGANVLTF.

This clone was detected once. V and J are TRBV4-1 and TRBJ2-1, with a possible D match to TRBD1 (7 bases). Germline lookup yields CDR1 MGHRA and CDR2 YSYEKL. Trimming stripped 4 bases from V and 7 bases from J, with 14 bases between. CDR3 size: 14 residues. The CDR3: CASSPTTGRNEQFF. In DNA form, the CDR3 reads TGCGCCAGCAGCCCCACGACAGGGAGGAATGAGCAGTTCTTC.

J is TRBJ2-3 and V is TRBV28; unclear D gene. V lost 4 bases and J 0 bases, leaving 5 bases between the germline ends. Germline V gives CDR1 MDHEN, CDR2 SYDVKM. The CDR3 spans 13 residues. CDR3 DNA sequence: TGTGCCAGCAGTTCCGGTAGCACAGATACGCAGTATTTT. Its translation: CASSSGSTDTQYF.

This clone was seen ten or more times. Germline and junction disagree at one end, which may indicate a read error. V and J are TRBV7-9 and TRBJ2-7; 8 bases fit TRBD2. Germline assignment: CDR1 SEHNR and CDR2 FQNEAQ (reference sequence). The CDR3 is 14 amino acids. This chain's CDR3 is CASSLAGYSYEQYF. The CDR3 bases are TGTGCCAGCAGCCTAGCGGGCTACTCCTACGAGCAGTACTTC.

The chain combines TRBV6-4 with TRBJ1-1; D is uncertain. V was shortened by 3 bases and J by 4 bases, with 9 bases between the two germline ends. The CDR3 has 13 residues. Looked up from germline, CDR1 is MRHNA and CDR2 is SNTAGT. The CDR3 nucleotides read TGTGCCAGCAGTGAGTCGGGTGCCACTGAAGCTTTCTTT. Protein: CASSESGATEAFF.

The chain uses TRBV5-4 and TRBJ2-7; 9 positions match TRBD2. Germline CDR1 is SGHNT and CDR2 is YYREEE (reference sequence). V shed 4 bases, J shed 4 bases, and the junction held 6 bases outside the gene matches. The CDR3 is made up of 14 amino acids. CDR3 coding DNA: TGTGCCAGCAGCGTGGCGGGAGGGCATTACGAGCAGTACTTC. Translated: CASSVAGGHYEQYF.

CDR3 DNA: TGTGCCAGCAGCCCCCTGCCTGCGGGGGGTGCGGGGGCGTTCTTC. It translates to CASSPLPAGGAGAFF. The V call is TRBV6-1, the J call TRBJ2-1; 8 bases are a match to TRBD2. The V segment lost 6 bases and the J segment 15 bases; nucleotides outside the gene matches: 19. Germline V gene lookup returns CDR1 MNHNS and CDR2 SASEGT. The CDR3 spans 15 residues.